These 4 T cell receptor beta chains originate from one sample sequenced in a study of relationships among human T cell subsets. The T cell receptor alpha and beta CDR3 regions were amplified from mRNA by semiquantitative ARM-PCR. Exponential amplification used communal superprimers after tagged nested gene-specific primers in ARM-PCR. TCRdb re-derived calls from the multiplex PCR reads in MiXCR, one entry per CDR3 protein. The data show about 12,000 distinct CDR3 sequences, with roughly two thirds seen just once and roughly 29% held by the top ten. After CD25, CD56 and CD294 bead selections, the flow-through was collected as Th1 cells. The sequencing input was CD4+ Th1 cells sorted from blood. The receptors derive from a man aged 40-50 years in good health.

The chain links TRBV19 to TRBJ1-6; possible D gene TRBD1, 5 bases. The V gene's germline CDR1 is LNHDA and CDR2 SQIVND (reference sequence). V lost 6 bases and J lost 9, with 18 bases in between. The CDR3 loop spans 15 amino acids. The CDR3 protein is CASSRGGVSGSPLHF. The CDR3 DNA sequence: TGTGCCAGTAGCCGTGGAGGGGTAAGTGGTTCACCCCTCCACTTT. The full variable domain, in which reference TRBV19 and TRBJ1-6 provide the parts outside the CDR3, is DGGITQSPKYLFRKEGQNVTLSCEQNLNHDAMYWYRQDPGQGLRLIYYSQIVNDFQKGDIAEGYSVSREKKESFPLTVTSAQKNPTAFYLCASSRGGVSGSPLHFGNGTRLTVT.

The chain employs TRBV6-5 and TRBJ2-5; possible D gene TRBD1, 6 bases. This CDR3 region has 14 residues. The germline CDR1 and CDR2 sequences are MNHEY and SVGAGI. V lost 6 bases and J 4 bases, leaving 15 bases between the germline ends. In nucleotides, the CDR3 is TGTGCCAGCAGCCCGGGACAAAGGAGAGAGACCCAGTACTTC. Its translation is CASSPGQRRETQYF.

This clonotype has more than one count but fewer than ten. The junction departs from the called germline gene at one end, perhaps through a read error. The chain couples TRBV7-8 to TRBJ2-7; 7 nucleotides agree with TRBD1. In germline, CDR1 is SGHVS, CDR2 FQNEAQ. The CDR3 is 16 residues long. The CDR3 loop is CTSSSTPAGTAHEQYF. The CDR3, as DNA: TGTACCAGCAGCTCAACGCCTGCCGGGACAGCCCACGAGCAGTACTTC.

The CDR3 nucleotides are TGCGCCAGCAGCTCTGGTGGGACGGCCCTCCTGCACGAGCAGTACTTC. It codes for CASSSGGTALLHEQYF. The rearrangement joins TRBV5-1 to TRBJ2-7; TRBD1 or TRBD2 may be the D gene (5 bases each). The germline gives CDR1 SGHRS, CDR2 YFSETQ. V lost 3 bases and J 5 bases, leaving 21 bases between the germline ends. The CDR3 has 16 residues.